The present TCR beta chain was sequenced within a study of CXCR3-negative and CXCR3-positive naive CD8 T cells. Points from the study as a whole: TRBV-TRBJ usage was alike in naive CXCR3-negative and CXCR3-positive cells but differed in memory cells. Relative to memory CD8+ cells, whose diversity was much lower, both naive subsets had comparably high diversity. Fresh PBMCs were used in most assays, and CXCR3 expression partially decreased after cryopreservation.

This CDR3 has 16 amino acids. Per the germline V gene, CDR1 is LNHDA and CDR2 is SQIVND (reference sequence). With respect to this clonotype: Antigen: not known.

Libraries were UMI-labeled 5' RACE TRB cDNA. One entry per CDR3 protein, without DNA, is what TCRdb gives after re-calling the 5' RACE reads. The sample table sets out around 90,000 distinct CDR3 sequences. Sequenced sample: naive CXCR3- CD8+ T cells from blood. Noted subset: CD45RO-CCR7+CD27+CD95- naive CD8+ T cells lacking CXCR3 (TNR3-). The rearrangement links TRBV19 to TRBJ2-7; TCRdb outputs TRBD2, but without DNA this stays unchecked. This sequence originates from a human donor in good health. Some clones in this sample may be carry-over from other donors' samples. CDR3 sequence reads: CASSIGAGPSDYEQYF.